This T cell receptor (beta chain) comes out of a study of CD8 T cells in ankylosing spondylitis. A single record per CDR3 protein comes from TCRdb applying MiXCR to the 5' RACE reads. The table shows some 220,000 distinct CDR3 sequences, with around 8% occurring only once. V was trimmed by 0 bases and J by 5 bases, leaving 16 bases between them. The CDR3 is made up of 16 amino acids. Germline V gene data show CDR1 as MGHRA and CDR2 as YSYEKL. This clonotype was counted between two and nine times. The receptor comes from a female donor with ankylosing spondylitis or in good health (not recorded which). Sequenced input: blood, either unsorted or a sorted T cell fraction (not recorded which). This sequence joins TRBV4-1 and TRBJ2-5, with D unresolved. The DNA for the CDR3 is TGCGCCAGCAGCCAAGAAAGCAGCTGGGATGGGGAGACCCAGTACTTC. Translating it yields CASSQESSWDGETQYF.